This is a list of T cell receptor beta chains from one sample in a study of vaccination and CD4 T cells after COVID-19. TCRdb fed the PCR reads into MiXCR, producing one record per CDR3 protein. The sample yields around 20,000 distinct CDR3 sequences, approximately 30% seen once. Their specific antigens are unknown. The sequencing sample was made of cultured CD4+ T cells from blood. The receptor source for this set is a human donor with COVID-19. CDR3s include the opening cysteine and the closing phenylalanine or tryptophan. The D gene is left open where the match is weak. Rows give clone size only sometimes, using once, few, many, or a class for an expanded clone.

>NA|TRBJ2-2|NA|TRBV4-3
CASSRGLSNTGELFF
TGCGCCAGCAGCAGAGGGCTTTCGAACACCGGGGAGCTGTTTTTT
>few|TRBJ2-1|TRBD2|TRBV2
CASRQSGVDFYNEQFF
TGTGCCAGCAGACAAAGCGGGGTCGACTTCTACAATGAGCAGTTCTTC
>few|TRBJ1-1|NA|TRBV7-2
CASSLPFSMNTEAFF
TGTGCCAGCAGCTTGCCATTTTCTATGAACACTGAAGCTTTCTTT
>NA|TRBJ2-2|NA|TRBV6-2/TRBV6-3
CASRQSGFDTGELFF
TGTGCCAGCAGGCAGTCAGGGTTTGACACCGGGGAGCTGTTTTTT
>few|TRBJ2-3|NA|TRBV6-1
CASCAGARGRTDTQYF
TGTGCCAGCTGCGCGGGGGCTCGGGGACGCACAGATACGCAGTATTTT
>NA|TRBJ2-5|TRBD2|TRBV6-2/TRBV6-3
CASSGRSSGRGTQYF
TGTGCCAGCAGTGGGAGATCTAGCGGGCGGGGGACCCAGTACTTC
>few|TRBJ2-1|NA|TRBV28
CASLGHDSYNEQFF
TGTGCCAGCTTGGGGCACGACTCCTACAATGAGCAGTTCTTC
>few|TRBJ1-5|NA|TRBV10-2
CASSDVGLSHQPQHF
TGCGCCAGCAGTGACGTGGGGCTTAGCCATCAGCCCCAGCATTTT
>few|TRBJ2-2|NA|TRBV7-3
CASSPGSSRGELFF
TGTGCCAGCAGTCCAGGATCCTCTCGGGGGGAGCTGTTTTTT
>NA|TRBJ1-5|NA|TRBV12-3/TRBV12-4
CASSSGGKGGNQPQHF
TGTGCCAGCAGTTCTGGGGGCAAGGGGGGCAATCAGCCCCAGCATTTT